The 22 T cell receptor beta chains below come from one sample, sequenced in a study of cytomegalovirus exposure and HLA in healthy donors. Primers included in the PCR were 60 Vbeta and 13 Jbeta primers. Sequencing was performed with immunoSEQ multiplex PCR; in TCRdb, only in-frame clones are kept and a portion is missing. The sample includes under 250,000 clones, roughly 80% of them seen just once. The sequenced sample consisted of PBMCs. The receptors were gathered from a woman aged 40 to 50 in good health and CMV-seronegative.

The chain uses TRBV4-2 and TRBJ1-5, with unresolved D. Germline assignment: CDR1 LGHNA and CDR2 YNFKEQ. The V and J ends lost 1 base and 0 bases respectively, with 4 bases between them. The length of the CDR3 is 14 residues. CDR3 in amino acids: CASSQAYSNQPQHF. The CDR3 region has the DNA TGTGCCAGCAGCCAAGCGTATAGCAATCAGCCCCAGCATTTT.

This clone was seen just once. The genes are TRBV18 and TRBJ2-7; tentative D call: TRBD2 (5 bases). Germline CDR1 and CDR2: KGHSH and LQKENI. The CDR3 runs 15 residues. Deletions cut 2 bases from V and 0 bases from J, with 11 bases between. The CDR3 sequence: CASSPGLAGSYEQYF. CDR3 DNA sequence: TGTGCCAGCTCACCAGGTCTAGCCGGCTCCTACGAGCAGTACTTC.

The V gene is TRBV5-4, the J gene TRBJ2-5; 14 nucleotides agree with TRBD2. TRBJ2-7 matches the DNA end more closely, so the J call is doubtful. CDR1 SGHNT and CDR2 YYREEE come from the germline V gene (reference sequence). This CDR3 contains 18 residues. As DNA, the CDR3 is TGTGCCAGCAGCCCCAACGCCGGGACTAGCGGGAGAAAAGGCGAGCAGTACTTC. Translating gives CASSPNAGTSGRKGEQYF.

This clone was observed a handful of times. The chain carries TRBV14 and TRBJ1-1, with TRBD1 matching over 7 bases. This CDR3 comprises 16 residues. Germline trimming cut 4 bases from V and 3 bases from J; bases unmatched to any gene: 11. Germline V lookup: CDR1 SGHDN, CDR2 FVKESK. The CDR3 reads CASSPLQTGPHTEAFF. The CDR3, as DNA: TGTGCCAGCAGCCCCCTCCAGACAGGGCCCCACACTGAAGCTTTCTTT.

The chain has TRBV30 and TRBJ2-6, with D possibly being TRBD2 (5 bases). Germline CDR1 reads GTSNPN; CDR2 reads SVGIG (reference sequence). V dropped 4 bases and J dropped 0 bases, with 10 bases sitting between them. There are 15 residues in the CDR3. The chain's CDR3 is CAWNSGSSGANVLTF. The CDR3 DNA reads TGTGCCTGGAATTCGGGGAGCTCTGGGGCCAACGTCCTGACTTTC.

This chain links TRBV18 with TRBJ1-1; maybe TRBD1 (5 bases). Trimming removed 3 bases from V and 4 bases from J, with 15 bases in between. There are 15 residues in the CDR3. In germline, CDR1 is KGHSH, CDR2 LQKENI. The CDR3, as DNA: TGTGCCAGCTCACCGAGGCAGGCAGGGATCACTGAAGCTTTCTTT. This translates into CASSPRQAGITEAFF.

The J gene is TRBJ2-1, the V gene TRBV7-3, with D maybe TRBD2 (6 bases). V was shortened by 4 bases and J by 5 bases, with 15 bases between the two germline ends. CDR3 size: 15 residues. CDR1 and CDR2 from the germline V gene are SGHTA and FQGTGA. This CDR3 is CASSSGGRNNNEQFF. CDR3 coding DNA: TGTGCCAGCAGCTCAGGTGGGAGGAACAACAATGAGCAGTTCTTC.

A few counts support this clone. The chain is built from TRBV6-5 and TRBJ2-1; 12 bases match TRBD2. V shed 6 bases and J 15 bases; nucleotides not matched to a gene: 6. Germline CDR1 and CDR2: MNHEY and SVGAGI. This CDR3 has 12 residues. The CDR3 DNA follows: TGTGCCAGCAGGGAGACTAGCGGGAGACTGTTCTTC. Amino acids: CASRETSGRLFF.

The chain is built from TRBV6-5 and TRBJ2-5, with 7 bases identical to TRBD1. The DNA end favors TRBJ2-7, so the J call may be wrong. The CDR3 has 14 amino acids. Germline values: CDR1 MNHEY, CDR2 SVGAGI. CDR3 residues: CASSPGTVSYEQYF. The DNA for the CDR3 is TGTGCCAGCAGTCCCGGGACAGTCTCCTACGAGCAGTACTTC.

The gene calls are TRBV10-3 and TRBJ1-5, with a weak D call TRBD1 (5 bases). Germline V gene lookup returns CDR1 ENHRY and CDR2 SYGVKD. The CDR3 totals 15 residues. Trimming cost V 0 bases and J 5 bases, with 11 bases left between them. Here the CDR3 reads CAISESTVRHQPQHF. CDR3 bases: TGTGCCATCAGTGAGTCGACAGTCAGGCATCAGCCCCAGCATTTT.

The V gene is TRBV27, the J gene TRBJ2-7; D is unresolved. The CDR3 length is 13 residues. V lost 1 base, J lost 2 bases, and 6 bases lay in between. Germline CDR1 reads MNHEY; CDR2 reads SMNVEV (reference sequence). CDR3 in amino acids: CASSLYLTYEQYF. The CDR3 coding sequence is TGTGCCAGCAGTTTATATCTAACCTACGAGCAGTACTTC.

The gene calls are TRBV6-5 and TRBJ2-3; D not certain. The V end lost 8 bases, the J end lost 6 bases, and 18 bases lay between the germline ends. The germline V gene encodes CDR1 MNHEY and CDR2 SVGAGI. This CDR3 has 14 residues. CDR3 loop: CASCRNSPLDTQYF. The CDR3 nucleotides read TGTGCCAGCTGTAGAAACAGCCCCCTCGATACGCAGTATTTT.

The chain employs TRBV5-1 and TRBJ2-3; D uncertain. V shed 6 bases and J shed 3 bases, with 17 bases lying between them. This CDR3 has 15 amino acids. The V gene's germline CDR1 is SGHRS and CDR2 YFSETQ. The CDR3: CASIRILRKTDTQYF. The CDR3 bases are TGCGCCAGCATACGGATTTTGAGGAAAACAGATACGCAGTATTTT.

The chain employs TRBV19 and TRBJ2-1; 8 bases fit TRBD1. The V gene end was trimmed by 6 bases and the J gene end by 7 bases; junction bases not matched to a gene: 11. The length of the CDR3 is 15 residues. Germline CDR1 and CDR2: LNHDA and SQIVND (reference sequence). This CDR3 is CASSLGQGEENEQFF. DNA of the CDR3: TGTGCCAGTAGCCTAGGACAGGGTGAAGAGAATGAGCAGTTCTTC.

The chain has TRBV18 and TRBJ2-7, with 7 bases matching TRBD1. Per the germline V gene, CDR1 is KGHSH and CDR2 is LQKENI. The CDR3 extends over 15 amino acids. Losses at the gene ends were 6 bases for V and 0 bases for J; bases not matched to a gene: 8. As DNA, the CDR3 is TGTGCCAGCTCCCATACAGGGGCCAGCTCCTACGAGCAGTACTTC. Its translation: CASSHTGASSYEQYF.

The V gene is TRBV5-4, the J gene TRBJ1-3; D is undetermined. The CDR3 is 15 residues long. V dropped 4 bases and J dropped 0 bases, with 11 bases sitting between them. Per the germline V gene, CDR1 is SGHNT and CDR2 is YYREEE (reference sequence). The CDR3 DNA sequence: TGTGCCAGCAGCAAGGACGGAGGCTCTGGAAACACCATATATTTT. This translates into CASSKDGGSGNTIYF.

The CDR3 is CASSRLSSGTPDTQYF. The CDR3 DNA reads as TGTGCCAGCAGCCGCTTATCTAGCGGGACCCCAGATACGCAGTATTTT. The chain carries TRBV7-9 and TRBJ2-3, with 9 bases aligning to TRBD2. Per germline, CDR1 SEHNR and CDR2 FQNEAQ (reference sequence). The CDR3 is 16 residues long. The trim removed 5 bases at V and 4 bases at J, leaving 10 bases unmatched.

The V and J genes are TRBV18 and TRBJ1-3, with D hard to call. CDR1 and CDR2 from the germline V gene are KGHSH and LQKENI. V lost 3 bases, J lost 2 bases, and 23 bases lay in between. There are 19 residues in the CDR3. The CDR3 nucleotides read TGTGCCAGCTCACCCTACCCCTTAGCCTCGGAGGACCCTGGAAACACCATATATTTT. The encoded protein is CASSPYPLASEDPGNTIYF.

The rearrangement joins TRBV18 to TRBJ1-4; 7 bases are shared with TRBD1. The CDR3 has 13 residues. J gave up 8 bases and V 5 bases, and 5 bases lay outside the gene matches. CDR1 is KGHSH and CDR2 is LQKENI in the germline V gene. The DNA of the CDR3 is TGTGCCAGCTCATCCGGACAGGAGGAAAAACTGTTTTTT. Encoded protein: CASSSGQEEKLFF.

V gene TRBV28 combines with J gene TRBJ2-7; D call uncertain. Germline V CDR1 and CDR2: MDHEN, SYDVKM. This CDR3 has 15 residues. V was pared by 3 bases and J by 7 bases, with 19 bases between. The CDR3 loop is CASSLSTSVAKEQYF. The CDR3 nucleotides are TGTGCCAGCAGTTTGTCTACCTCCGTTGCGAAGGAGCAGTACTTC.

Here the CDR3 reads CASSLAPQGNTEAFF. The CDR3 DNA reads TGCGCCAGCAGCTTGGCCCCCCAGGGGAACACTGAAGCTTTCTTT. This chain links TRBV5-1 with TRBJ1-1; possible D gene TRBD1, 5 bases. Germline assignment: CDR1 SGHRS and CDR2 YFSETQ. V was pared by 0 bases and J by 1 base, with 10 bases between. The CDR3 runs 15 residues.

The CDR3 DNA is TGTGCCAGCAGTGTTCTCGTGCCTCGGACTAGCGCGAACACCGGGGAGCTGTTTTTT. It specifies CASSVLVPRTSANTGELFF. The rearrangement uses TRBV2 and TRBJ2-2; 9 positions match TRBD2. There are 19 residues in the CDR3. Looked up from germline, CDR1 is SNHLY and CDR2 is FYNNEI. Germline trimming cut 4 bases from V and 0 bases from J; bases unmatched to any gene: 12.